This T cell receptor (beta chain) was found in a study of shared clonotypes between healthy human individuals. Broader study findings: Blood alone was sampled, and tissue repertoires likely differ. Relative to clonotypes present in all four donors, those not shared had lower generation probabilities.

Using immunoSEQ multiplex PCR, the repertoire was profiled, and TCRdb retains in-frame clones only, with some absent. The repertoire has around 600,000 clones, 85% to 95% of them found once; the top ten carry approximately 0.11%. Comment on this clone: Antigen: not known.

Per the germline V gene, CDR1 is SGHRS and CDR2 is YFSETQ. The length of the CDR3 is 12 residues. Deletions cut 5 bases from V and 5 bases from J, with 10 bases between. The naive CD8 subset, CD45RO-negative cells positively selected for CCR7, excluded terminally differentiated effector memory CD45RA+ cells. Healthy and HIV-negative, the adult donors had no recent acute infections or vaccinations. The gene calls are TRBV5-1 and TRBJ1-1; D possibly corresponds to TRBD1 (6 bases). Sequencing was done on a sample of naive CD8+ T cells sorted from blood. The TCR sequence derives from a woman in her twenties or thirties in good health. This chain's CDR3 is CASRLTGTEAFF. CDR3 DNA sequence: TGCGCCAGCAGGTTGACAGGAACTGAAGCTTTCTTT.